One and the same sample provided the 13 T cell receptor beta chains below, sequenced in a study of CD8 T cells in ankylosing spondylitis. MiXCR was run by TCRdb on the 5' RACE reads, yielding one entry per CDR3 protein. The table includes 250,000 to 400,000 distinct CDR3 sequences, roughly 12% detected once. Sequencing was carried out using blood, either unsorted or a sorted T cell fraction (not recorded which). These receptors were taken from a female donor with ankylosing spondylitis or in good health (not recorded which).

J is TRBJ2-7 and V is TRBV10-3, with TRBD1 matching over 7 bases. This CDR3 comprises 15 residues. V dropped 2 bases and J dropped 7; count of bases not matched to a gene: 11. Germline V gives CDR1 ENHRY, CDR2 SYGVKD. This CDR3 is CAISEQGQRTAEQYF. The CDR3 bases are TGTGCCATCAGTGAGCAGGGACAGCGAACGGCGGAGCAGTACTTC.

This clonotype was seen many times. This chain links TRBV5-6 with TRBJ1-6, with D unclear. The CDR3 has 15 residues. Per the germline V gene, CDR1 is SGHDT and CDR2 is YYEEEE. Trimming shortened V by 2 bases and J by 8 bases, and 14 bases separated the two germline ends. CDR3 amino acids: CASSLGLDLDSPLHF. As DNA, the CDR3 is TGTGCCAGCAGCTTAGGGTTGGACTTAGATTCACCCCTCCACTTT.

This clonotype has at least ten counts. V gene TRBV11-1 combines with J gene TRBJ2-7, with TRBD2 matching over 10 bases. Germline trimming cut 1 base from V and 1 base from J; bases unmatched to any gene: 13. The CDR3 consists of 19 residues. In germline, CDR1 is SGHAT, CDR2 FQDESV (reference sequence). The CDR3 DNA reads TGTGCCAGCAGCTTAGATGGGCTCCCGGGACTAGCGCATTCCTACGAGCAGTACTTC. It translates to CASSLDGLPGLAHSYEQYF.

In this sample, this clonotype turned up many times. The J gene is TRBJ2-3, the V gene TRBV7-2; TRBD1 might be the D (6 bases). Deletions cut 5 bases from V and 12 bases from J, with 21 bases between. The CDR3 consists of 14 residues. Germline lookup yields CDR1 SGHTA and CDR2 FQGNSA. The CDR3 bases are TGTGCCAGCAGCCCCGACAGGATCGAAGCACCCCAGTATTTT. Protein: CASSPDRIEAPQYF.

At least ten counts were recorded for this clonotype. This chain links TRBV7-8 with TRBJ2-5; the D is unclear. Between the trimmed V and J ends, which lost 5 bases and 5 bases, there was a span of 12 bases. Germline assignment: CDR1 SGHVS and CDR2 FQNEAQ. The CDR3 runs 13 residues. CDR3 in amino acids: CASSPALTETQYF. The CDR3 bases are TGTGCCAGCAGCCCGGCCCTCACGGAGACCCAGTACTTC.

V and J are TRBV29-1 and TRBJ2-7; D uncertain. CDR1 and CDR2 (germline): SQVTM, ANQGSEA. Trimming removed 3 bases at V and 4 bases at J, with 10 bases between. The length of the CDR3 is 12 residues. The DNA of the CDR3 is TGCAGCGTTGAGAATACGGGTTACGAGCAGTACTTC. Translation gives CSVENTGYEQYF.

This clonotype occurred many times. V usage is TRBV12-3 or TRBV12-4 and J usage is TRBJ2-7; no definite D call. The CDR3 loop spans 14 amino acids. The V gene lost 3 bases and the J gene lost 6 bases, with 15 bases spanning the gap. CDR3 DNA sequence: TGTGCCAGCAGTTTCGGCGGAAATAATATCGAGCAGTACTTC. Its translation: CASSFGGNNIEQYF.

This clonotype was seen repeatedly, ten times or more. The chain uses TRBV12-3 or TRBV12-4 and TRBJ1-2; D is uncertain. This CDR3 spans 14 amino acids. Trimming shortened V by 7 bases and J by 5 bases, and 17 bases separated the two germline ends. CDR3 amino acids: CASTPSGVGYGYTF. In DNA form, the CDR3 reads TGTGCCAGCACCCCCTCCGGGGTAGGATATGGCTACACCTTC.

This clonotype was counted ten times or more. The V gene is TRBV20-1, the J gene TRBJ2-2, with D perhaps given as TRBD1 or TRBD2 (5 bases each). CDR1 is DFQATT, CDR2 SNEGSKA, per germline (reference sequence). CDR3 length equals 15 residues. V lost 5 bases, J lost 1 base, and 14 bases lay in between. CDR3 region: CSAAPGTQNTGELFF. The CDR3, as DNA: TGCAGTGCTGCCCCAGGGACCCAGAACACCGGGGAGCTGTTTTTT.

This clonotype was detected many times. The rearrangement links TRBV3-1 to TRBJ2-1; no reliable D call. The CDR3 sequence is 12 residues long. Germline loops: CDR1 LGHDT, CDR2 YNNKEL (reference sequence). The V end lost 4 bases, the J end lost 6 bases, and 7 bases lay between the germline ends. CDR3 bases: TGTGCCAGCAGCCTAATGCGCAATGAGCAGTTCTTC. Encoded protein: CASSLMRNEQFF.

The chain has TRBV7-9 and TRBJ1-5; perhaps TRBD1 as D (6 bases). This CDR3 region has 14 residues. Trimming removed 5 bases from V and 5 bases from J, with 13 bases in between. CDR1 is SEHNR, CDR2 FQNEAQ, per germline (reference sequence). The CDR3 bases are TGTGCCAGCAGCGGGGGGGCAGGAGATCAGCCCCAGCATTTT. Translating gives CASSGGAGDQPQHF. Variable domain in full (rest from reference TRBV7-9 and TRBJ1-5): DTGVSQNPRHKITKRGQNVTFRCDPISEHNRLYWYRQTLGQGPEFLTYFQNEAQLEKSRLLSDRFSAERPKGSFSTLEIQRTEQGDSAMYLCASSGGAGDQPQHFGDGTRLSIL.

In this sample, this clonotype turned up many times. J is TRBJ2-7 and V is TRBV6-2 or TRBV6-3, with a tentative D call TRBD1 (6 bases). Trimming took 5 bases from V and 4 from J, leaving 12 bases between them. Germline lookup yields CDR1 MNHEY and CDR2 SVGEGT. The CDR3 totals 13 residues. The CDR3 region is CASSPGHRYEQYF. CDR3 DNA: TGTGCCAGCAGTCCGGGACACCGATACGAGCAGTACTTC.

The chain combines TRBV7-2 with TRBJ2-5; D not resolved. This CDR3 is built from 15 residues. The V end lost 4 bases, the J end lost 5 bases, and 17 bases lay between the germline ends. Germline assignment: CDR1 SGHTA and CDR2 FQGNSA. The CDR3 spells CASSYAGSVVETQYF. Here the CDR3 DNA reads TGTGCCAGCAGCTACGCCGGGTCCGTGGTGGAGACCCAGTACTTC.